This TCR beta chain was sequenced in a study of human T cells and chemical hapten exposure. General observations from the study: Relative to controls, expanded TCRs formed significantly more large CDR3 similarity clusters. Among TCRs, those above 1 in 1000 frequency were unaffected by DPC sensitization.

TCRdb re-called the RACE reads with MiXCR, one entry per CDR3 protein. The sample gives around 260,000 distinct CDR3 sequences, roughly 8.9% of which show up once; 2.3% is in the top ten. Documented time point: pre-sensitization, week 0. Stated treatment: therapeutic diphenylcyclopropenone sensitization with weekly scalp DPC. Patients had alopecia, were aged 18 to 70, and were not pregnant. About this clonotype itself: The antigen is unknown.

V shed 0 bases and J 3 bases; nucleotides not matched to a gene: 3. This CDR3 comprises 15 residues. Germline CDR1 is SGDLS and CDR2 is YYNGEE. The sample in question was whole blood, obtained in connection with sensitization to the hapten diphenylcyclopropenone (DPC). This chain uses TRBV9 with TRBJ2-1, with 7 bases identical to TRBD1. This clonotype was sampled from a woman aged 40 to 50 with alopecia areata. Some clones in this sample may be carry-over from other donors' samples. The CDR3 DNA reads as TGTGCCAGCAGCGTAGAAGGACAGGTCTACAATGAGCAGTTCTTC. Its protein is CASSVEGQVYNEQFF.